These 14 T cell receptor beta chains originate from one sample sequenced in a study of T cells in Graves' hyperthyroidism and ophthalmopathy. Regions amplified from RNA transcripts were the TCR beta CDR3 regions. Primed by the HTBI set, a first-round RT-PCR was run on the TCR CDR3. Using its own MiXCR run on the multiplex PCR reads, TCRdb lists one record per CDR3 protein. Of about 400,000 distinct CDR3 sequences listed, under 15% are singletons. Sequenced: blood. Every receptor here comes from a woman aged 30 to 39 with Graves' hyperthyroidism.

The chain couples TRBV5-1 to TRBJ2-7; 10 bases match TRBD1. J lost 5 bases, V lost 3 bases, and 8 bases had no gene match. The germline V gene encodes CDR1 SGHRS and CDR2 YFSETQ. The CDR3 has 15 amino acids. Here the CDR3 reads CASSSRTGGKNEQYF. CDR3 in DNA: TGCGCCAGCAGCTCGAGGACAGGGGGGAAAAACGAGCAGTACTTC. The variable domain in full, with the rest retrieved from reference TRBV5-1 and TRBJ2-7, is KAGVTQTPRYLIKTRGQQVTLSCSPISGHRSVSWYQQTPGQGLQFLFEYFSETQRNKGNFPGRFSGRQFSNSRSEMNVSTLELGDSALYLCASSSRTGGKNEQYFGPGTRLTVT.

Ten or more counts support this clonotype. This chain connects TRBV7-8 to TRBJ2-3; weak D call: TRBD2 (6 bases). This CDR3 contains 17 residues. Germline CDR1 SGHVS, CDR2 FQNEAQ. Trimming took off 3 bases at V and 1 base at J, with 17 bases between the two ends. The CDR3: CASSFGRRAWGTDTQYF. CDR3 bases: TGTGCCAGCAGCTTCGGGCGGAGGGCCTGGGGCACAGATACGCAGTATTTT.

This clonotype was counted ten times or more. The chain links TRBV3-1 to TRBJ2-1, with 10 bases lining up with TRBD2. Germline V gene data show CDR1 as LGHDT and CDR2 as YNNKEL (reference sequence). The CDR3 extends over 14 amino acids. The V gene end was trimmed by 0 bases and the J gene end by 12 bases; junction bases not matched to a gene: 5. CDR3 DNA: TGTGCCAGCAGCCAAGATGCTAGCGGGAGAGGGCAGTTCTTC. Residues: CASSQDASGRGQFF.

CDR3 residues: CASTGTGNYEQYF. The CDR3, as DNA: TGTGCCAGTACCGGGACAGGAAACTACGAGCAGTACTTC. The chain uses TRBV12-3 or TRBV12-4 and TRBJ2-7, with 8 positions matching TRBD1. The CDR3 has 13 residues. Trimming removed 9 bases from V and 3 bases from J; junction bases left unmatched: 7.

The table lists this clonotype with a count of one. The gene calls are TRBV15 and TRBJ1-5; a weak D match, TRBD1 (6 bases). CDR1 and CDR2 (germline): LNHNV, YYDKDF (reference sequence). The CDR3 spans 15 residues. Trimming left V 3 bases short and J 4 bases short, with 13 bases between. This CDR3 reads CATSSRDNANQPQHF. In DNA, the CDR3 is TGTGCCACCAGCAGCCGGGACAATGCAAATCAGCCCCAGCATTTT.

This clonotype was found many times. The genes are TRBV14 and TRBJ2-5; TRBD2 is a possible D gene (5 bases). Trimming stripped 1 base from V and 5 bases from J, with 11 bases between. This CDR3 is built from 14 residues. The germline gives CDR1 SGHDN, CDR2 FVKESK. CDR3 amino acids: CASSQALATETQYF. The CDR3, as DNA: TGTGCCAGCAGCCAAGCGCTAGCAACTGAGACCCAGTACTTC.

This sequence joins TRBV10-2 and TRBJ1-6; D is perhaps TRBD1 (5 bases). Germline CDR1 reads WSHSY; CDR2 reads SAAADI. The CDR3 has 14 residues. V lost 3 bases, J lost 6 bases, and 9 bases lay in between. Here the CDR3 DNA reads TGCGCCAGCAGTGAAGCAGGGTTTAATTCACCCCTCCACTTT. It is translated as CASSEAGFNSPLHF.

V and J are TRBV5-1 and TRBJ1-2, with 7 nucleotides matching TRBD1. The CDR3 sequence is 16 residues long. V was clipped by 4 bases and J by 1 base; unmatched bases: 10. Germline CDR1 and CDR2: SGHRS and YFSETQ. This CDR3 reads CASSLTRQGFNYGYTF. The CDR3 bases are TGCGCCAGCAGCCTCACCCGACAGGGATTTAACTATGGCTACACCTTC.

The CDR3 sequence: CASSPTGGGFAGELFF. Written as DNA, the CDR3 is TGTGCCAGCAGCCCGACGGGCGGCGGATTCGCCGGGGAGCTGTTTTTT. The rearrangement links TRBV11-2 to TRBJ2-2; D call uncertain. Germline V gene sequence: CDR1 SGHAT, CDR2 FQNNGV. The V end lost 5 bases, the J end lost 6 bases, and 19 bases lay between the germline ends. CDR3 length: 16 residues.

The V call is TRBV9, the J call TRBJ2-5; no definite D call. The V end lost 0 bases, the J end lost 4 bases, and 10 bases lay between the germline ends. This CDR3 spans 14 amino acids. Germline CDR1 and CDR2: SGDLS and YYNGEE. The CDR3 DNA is TGTGCCAGCAGCGTAGTCGCAGACGGAGAGACCCAGTACTTC. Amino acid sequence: CASSVVADGETQYF.

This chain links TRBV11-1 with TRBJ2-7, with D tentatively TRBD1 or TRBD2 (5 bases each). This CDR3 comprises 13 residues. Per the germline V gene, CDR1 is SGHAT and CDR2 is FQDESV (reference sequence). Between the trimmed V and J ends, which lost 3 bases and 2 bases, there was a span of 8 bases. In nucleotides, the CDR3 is TGTGCCAGCAGCTTGGGGGACGCCTACGAGCAGTACTTC. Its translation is CASSLGDAYEQYF.

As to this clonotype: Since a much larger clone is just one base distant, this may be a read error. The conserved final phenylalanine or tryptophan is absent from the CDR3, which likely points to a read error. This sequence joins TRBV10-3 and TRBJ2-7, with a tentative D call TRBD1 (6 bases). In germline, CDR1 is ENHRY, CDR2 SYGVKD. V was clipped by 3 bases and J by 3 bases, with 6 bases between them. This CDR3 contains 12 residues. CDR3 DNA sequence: TGTGCCATCAGTGACAGGGGCTACGAGCAGTACCTC. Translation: CAISDRGYEQYL.

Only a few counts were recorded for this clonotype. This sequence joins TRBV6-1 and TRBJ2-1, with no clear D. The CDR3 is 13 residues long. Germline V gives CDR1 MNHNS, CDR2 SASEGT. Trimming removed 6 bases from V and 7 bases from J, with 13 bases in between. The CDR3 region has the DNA TGTGCCAGCAGCGACACGATTAAAAATGAGCAGTTCTTC. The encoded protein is CASSDTIKNEQFF.

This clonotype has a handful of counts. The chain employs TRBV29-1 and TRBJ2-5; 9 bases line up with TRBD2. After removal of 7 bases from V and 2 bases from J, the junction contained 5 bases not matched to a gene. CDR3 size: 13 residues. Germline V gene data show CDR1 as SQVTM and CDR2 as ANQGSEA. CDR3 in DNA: TGCAGCGCGGGGACTAGCCAACAAGAGACCCAGTACTTC. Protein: CSAGTSQQETQYF. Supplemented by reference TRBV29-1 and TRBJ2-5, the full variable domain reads SAVISQKPSRDICQRGTSLTIQCQVDSQVTMMFWYRQQPGQSLTLIATANQGSEATYESGFVIDKFPISRPNLTFSTLTVSNMSPEDSSIYLCSAGTSQQETQYFGPGTRLLVL.